This entry features one TCR beta chain sequence. This entry is derived from a study of T-cell reconstitution after alpha-beta-depleted transplantation in children. The CDR3 is 11 amino acids. Germline V gene data show CDR1 as MDHEN and CDR2 as SYDVKM. V shed 6 bases and J shed 7 bases, with 9 bases lying between them. TCRbeta library preparation incorporated unique molecular identifiers. MiXCR, applied by TCRdb to the PCR reads, yields one record per CDR3 protein. The sample shows 500,000 or so distinct CDR3 sequences, approximately 32% of them seen only once. This TCR came from a human donor who donated a stem cell graft to a child with aplastic anemia. The sample in question was PBMCs from the stem cell graft donor, obtained from the stem cell graft. The J gene is TRBJ1-1, the V gene TRBV28, with unresolved D. The CDR3 sequence is CASRPDGEAFF. The CDR3 DNA sequence: TGTGCCAGCAGACCCGACGGTGAAGCTTTCTTT.